These 6 T cell receptor beta chains were all obtained from the same sample, sequenced in a study of cytomegalovirus exposure and HLA in healthy donors. Libraries were prepared by immunoSEQ multiplex PCR; TCRdb keeps only in-frame clonotypes and omits some of them. The sample shows around 300,000 clones, roughly 87% of them seen only once. Sequenced sample: PBMCs. These receptors all stem from a man younger than 45 in good health and CMV-seronegative.

This sequence joins TRBV11-2 and TRBJ2-3; 12 positions agree with TRBD2. The CDR3 loop spans 16 amino acids. Germline V gene sequence: CDR1 SGHAT, CDR2 FQNNGV. The J segment lost 0 bases and the V segment lost 8 bases, leaving 6 bases of the junction unmatched. The CDR3 loop reads CASEPTSGGSTDTQYF. CDR3 coding DNA: TGTGCCAGCGAACCTACTAGCGGGGGGAGCACAGATACGCAGTATTTT.

This chain joins TRBV5-6 and TRBJ1-6; 9 bases fit TRBD1. J lost 6 bases, V lost 5 bases, and 6 bases had no gene match. The CDR3 consists of 15 residues. The V gene's germline CDR1 is SGHDT and CDR2 YYEEEE. CDR3 loop: CASRWTGVSNSPLHF. CDR3 coding DNA: TGTGCCAGCAGGTGGACAGGGGTCTCTAATTCACCCCTCCACTTT.

The chain combines TRBV4-1 with TRBJ2-7, with 8 bases lining up with TRBD1. Losses at the gene ends were 0 bases for V and 2 bases for J; bases not matched to a gene: 9. CDR3 length: 17 amino acids. CDR1 is MGHRA and CDR2 is YSYEKL in the germline V gene. The CDR3 region is CASSQDLETGATYEQYF. The CDR3, as DNA: TGCGCCAGCAGCCAAGATCTTGAGACAGGGGCCACCTACGAGCAGTACTTC.

This chain links TRBV7-2 with TRBJ2-7; possible D gene TRBD1, 6 bases. This CDR3 comprises 13 residues. Trimming pared 5 bases from V and 4 bases from J, leaving 12 bases between. CDR1 and CDR2 from the germline V gene are SGHTA and FQGNSA. The CDR3 nucleotides read TGTGCCAGCAGCATAGACAGGTTGTACGAGCAGTACTTC. This translates into CASSIDRLYEQYF.

The chain carries TRBV4-1 and TRBJ1-3; a possible D gene is TRBD1 (6 bases). Trimming removed 3 bases from V and 0 bases from J, with 15 bases in between. The germline V gene encodes CDR1 MGHRA and CDR2 YSYEKL. CDR3 length equals 17 residues. The CDR3 loop is CASSHPGQSFSGNTIYF. The CDR3 DNA reads as TGCGCCAGCAGCCACCCCGGACAGTCGTTCTCTGGAAACACCATATATTTT.

The chain employs TRBV13 and TRBJ1-1; the D gene is possibly TRBD1 (5 bases). V was cut by 2 bases and J by 8 bases, with 15 bases left in between. Germline lookup yields CDR1 PRHDT and CDR2 FYEKMQ (reference sequence). The CDR3 extends over 14 amino acids. CDR3 sequence reads: CASSLQGRDGEAFF. As DNA, the CDR3 is TGTGCCAGCAGCTTACAAGGGCGGGACGGAGAAGCTTTCTTT. Based on the CDR3 plus reference TRBV13 and TRBJ1-1, the full variable domain is AAGVIQSPRHLIKEKRETATLKCYPIPRHDTVYWYQQGPGQDPQFLISFYEKMQSDKGSIPDRFSAQQFSDYHSELNMSSLELGDSALYFCASSLQGRDGEAFFGQGTRLTVV.